The next 16 T cell receptor beta chains were all read from a single sample in a study of blood T cell repertoires in COVID-19. Assay: immunoSEQ multiplex PCR; the TCRdb copy retains only in-frame clones and omits some. Of over 450,000 clones in the sample, about 88% are singletons; the top ten hold roughly 7.4%. The sample consisted of peripheral blood. These receptors came from a woman between 45 and 65 years old with COVID-19, enrolled during active disease.

This clone occurred once. The chain employs TRBV10-3 and TRBJ1-1; unclear D gene. Germline V gene data show CDR1 as ENHRY and CDR2 as SYGVKD. V was trimmed by 0 bases and J by 9 bases, leaving 11 bases between them. CDR3 size: 13 residues. CDR3 protein: CAISESKLEQAFF. CDR3 nucleotides: TGTGCCATCAGTGAGTCGAAATTAGAACAAGCTTTCTTT.

As for this clone: Mismatch with germline at one junction end may stem from a read error. The chain combines TRBV11-3 with TRBJ1-1, with 7 positions matching TRBD1. There are 15 residues in the CDR3. In germline, CDR1 is SGHNT, CDR2 YENEEA. CDR3 protein: CASSLDRAGYTEAFF. The CDR3 DNA follows: TGTGCCAGCAGCCTAGACAGGGCGGGATACACTGAAGCTTTCTTT.

The chain has TRBV2 and TRBJ1-6; possibly TRBD1 for D (6 bases). The ends were cut back, 9 bases at V and 8 bases at J, with 23 bases in the middle. The CDR3 runs to 16 residues. The germline gives CDR1 SNHLY, CDR2 FYNNEI. The CDR3 reads CASSPLTWGLDSPLHF. The CDR3 nucleotides read TGTGCCAGTAGCCCTCTGACGTGGGGGCTGGATTCACCCCTCCACTTT.

The chain joins TRBV24-1 to TRBJ1-2, with D perhaps TRBD1 (5 bases). The CDR3 length is 18 residues. Trimming cost V 6 bases and J 1 base, with 23 bases left between them. The germline V gene encodes CDR1 KGHDR and CDR2 SFDVKD. CDR3 DNA: TGTGCCACCAGTTTGAGTCTGGCGGGAGGGGCCAGTAACTATGGCTACACCTTC. As protein: CATSLSLAGGASNYGYTF.

This chain connects TRBV30 to TRBJ1-2; 7 bases are shared with TRBD1. Trimming took 8 bases from V and 6 from J; bases not matched to a gene: 6. Germline loops: CDR1 GTSNPN, CDR2 SVGIG (reference sequence). The CDR3 is made up of 11 amino acids. CDR3 loop: CAEQGGDGYTF. In DNA, the CDR3 is TGTGCCGAACAAGGGGGCGATGGCTACACCTTC.

The chain is built from TRBV28 and TRBJ1-4; 9 bases agree with TRBD1. This CDR3 is built from 13 residues. Germline V gene data show CDR1 as MDHEN and CDR2 as SYDVKM. Trimming cost V 8 bases and J 8 bases; bases outside gene matches: 6. CDR3 DNA sequence: TGTGCCAGCGGGGGACAGGGTTACGAAAAACTGTTTTTT. It encodes CASGGQGYEKLFF.

Concerning this clone itself: Other DNA sequences in this specimen translate into the identical CDR3. V usage is TRBV11-2 and J usage is TRBJ1-1; D remains unclear. CDR3 length equals 11 residues. Germline V lookup: CDR1 SGHAT, CDR2 FQNNGV. Between the trimmed V and J ends, which lost 3 bases and 5 bases, there was a span of 4 bases. CDR3 region: CASSFGTEAFF. Here the CDR3 DNA reads TGTGCCAGCAGCTTCGGGACTGAAGCTTTCTTT.

The gene calls are TRBV2 and TRBJ1-4; 7 bases agree with TRBD1. Trimming removed 7 bases from V and 7 bases from J; junction bases left unmatched: 12. Germline V gene sequence: CDR1 SNHLY, CDR2 FYNNEI. The CDR3 is 15 amino acids. CDR3 region: CASKATQGVVEKLFF. Here the CDR3 DNA reads TGTGCCAGCAAAGCAACGCAGGGGGTGGTTGAAAAACTGTTTTTT.

This chain uses TRBV30 with TRBJ1-1; D gene unclear. CDR3 length: 13 amino acids. The V end was cut by 0 bases, the J end by 7 bases, with 12 bases between. Per germline, CDR1 GTSNPN and CDR2 SVGIG (reference sequence). Here the CDR3 reads CAWSVERGVEAFF. The CDR3 DNA reads as TGTGCCTGGAGTGTAGAACGCGGAGTTGAAGCTTTCTTT.

The chain recombines TRBV3-1 (or the pseudogene TRBV3-2) with TRBJ2-1, with 10 bases fitting TRBD2. CDR1 is LGHDT and CDR2 is YNNKEL in the germline V gene (reference sequence). The trim removed 1 base at V and 8 bases at J, leaving 8 bases unmatched. The CDR3 extends over 16 amino acids. This CDR3 reads CASSQGLAGLTDEQFF. The CDR3 nucleotides are TGTGCCAGCAGCCAAGGACTAGCGGGCTTAACGGATGAGCAGTTCTTC.

This clone occurred once. The J gene is TRBJ1-2, the V gene TRBV5-4; 9 positions match TRBD1. Germline V CDR1 and CDR2: SGHNT, YYREEE (reference sequence). The V segment lost 1 base and the J segment 6 bases; nucleotides outside the gene matches: 10. This CDR3 has 16 amino acids. CDR3: CASSLIQGARGHGYTF. For the CDR3, the DNA is TGTGCCAGCAGCTTGATACAGGGGGCGAGAGGGCATGGCTACACCTTC.

This chain joins TRBV24-1 and TRBJ1-3, with 7 bases aligning to TRBD1. V lost 8 bases, J lost 4 bases, and 10 bases stayed unmatched. Germline CDR1 and CDR2: KGHDR and SFDVKD. There are 15 residues in the CDR3. The CDR3 DNA follows: TGTGCCACCAACCCCCAAGGGACAGACGGAAACACCATATATTTT. Its protein is CATNPQGTDGNTIYF.

The chain links TRBV27 to TRBJ2-1; no clear D gene. This CDR3 has 14 amino acids. V lost 0 bases and J 3 bases, leaving 6 bases between the germline ends. CDR1 is MNHEY and CDR2 is SMNVEV in the germline V gene (reference sequence). CDR3 residues: CASSLSGSYNEQFF. The CDR3 DNA reads as TGTGCCAGCAGTTTATCGGGCAGCTACAATGAGCAGTTCTTC.

V gene TRBV6-4 combines with J gene TRBJ2-1, with TRBD1 identical over 12 bases. The V and J ends lost 8 bases and 7 bases, in that order; junction bases with no gene match: 6. This CDR3 is 14 amino acids long. Germline assignment: CDR1 MRHNA and CDR2 SNTAGT. The CDR3 here is CASPGQGARNEQFF. The CDR3 nucleotides are TGTGCCAGCCCGGGACAGGGGGCGAGGAATGAGCAGTTCTTC.

The chain joins TRBV30 to TRBJ1-3; D call uncertain. The germline V gene encodes CDR1 GTSNPN and CDR2 SVGIG (reference sequence). The germline V and J ends were trimmed by 1 base and 0 bases, with 10 bases remaining between them. This CDR3 has 15 residues. The DNA of the CDR3 is TGTGCCTGGAGTGCACGACGGAGCTCTGGAAACACCATATATTTT. Its translation: CAWSARRSSGNTIYF.

This clone was seen a handful of times. V usage is TRBV6-1 and J usage is TRBJ1-2; D is unresolved. Trimming left V 3 bases short and J 8 bases short, with 16 bases between. Germline V gives CDR1 MNHNS, CDR2 SASEGT. The CDR3 runs 14 residues. Here the CDR3 DNA reads TGTGCCAGCAGTGACCCGGTCTTTTTGCAAGGCTACACCTTC. Amino acid sequence: CASSDPVFLQGYTF.